These 14 T cell receptor beta chains were all obtained from the same sample, sequenced in a study of T cell responses to AZD1222 COVID-19 vaccine. The repertoire was sequenced with immunoSEQ multiplex PCR; TCRdb's copy has only in-frame clones and lacks some. This repertoire shows about 130,000 clones, 89% found once; its top ten account for approximately 1.5%. The sequences come from peripheral blood, collected on day 0 of AZD1222 vaccination. Receptors originate from an adult in good health.

The CDR3 bases are TGTGCCAGTAGTGCATCACCGGGACAGCCTATCCAGGAGCCCCAGCATTTT. This codes for CASSASPGQPIQEPQHF. The chain joins TRBV19 to TRBJ1-5, with 7 nucleotides matching TRBD1. V was clipped by 5 bases and J by 8 bases; unmatched bases: 18. Germline CDR1 and CDR2: LNHDA and SQIVND (reference sequence). CDR3 length: 17 amino acids.

This clone was counted once. The gene calls are TRBV6-5 and TRBJ2-7; 7 bases line up with TRBD1. V was clipped by 8 bases and J by 4 bases; unmatched bases: 8. The CDR3 consists of 13 residues. Germline CDR1 and CDR2: MNHEY and SVGAGI. CDR3: CASGVTGIYEQYF. The CDR3, as DNA: TGTGCCAGCGGGGTGACAGGGATTTACGAGCAGTACTTC.

This clone was seen just once. The V and J genes are TRBV29-1 and TRBJ1-2, with a tentative D call TRBD1 (6 bases). The CDR3 is 12 amino acids. V lost 4 bases and J 4 bases, leaving 10 bases between the germline ends. CDR1 and CDR2 from the germline V gene are SQVTM and ANQGSEA. Here the CDR3 reads CSVGQDRYGYTF. DNA for the CDR3: TGCAGCGTTGGACAGGATCGCTATGGCTACACCTTC.

This clone came up a few times. J is TRBJ1-3 and V is TRBV7-9; a possible D gene is TRBD1 (6 bases). The CDR3 covers 14 residues. The germline CDR1 and CDR2 sequences are SEHNR and FQNEAQ (reference sequence). The V gene lost 1 base and the J gene lost 6 bases, with 10 bases spanning the gap. As DNA, the CDR3 is TGTGCCAGCAGCTTAGGGGGGGCGGAAAACACCATATATTTT. Its protein is CASSLGGAENTIYF.

This clone showed up just once. V usage is TRBV5-5 and J usage is TRBJ2-7, with TRBD2 matching 7 bases. Germline CDR1 and CDR2: SGHKS and YYEKEE (reference sequence). The length of the CDR3 is 14 residues. Losses at the gene ends were 4 bases for V and 5 bases for J; bases not matched to a gene: 9. CDR3 loop: CASSRGVPRHEQYF. The CDR3 nucleotides read TGTGCCAGCAGCCGGGGGGTTCCCAGACACGAGCAGTACTTC.

For the CDR3, the DNA is TGTGCCAGCAGTGCACCGGGACAGGGGTCCTACGAGCAGTACTTC. Its protein product is CASSAPGQGSYEQYF. The rearrangement uses TRBV28 and TRBJ2-7; 10 positions match TRBD1. This CDR3 region has 15 residues. Looked up from germline, CDR1 is MDHEN and CDR2 is SYDVKM. After removal of 5 bases from V and 1 base from J, the junction contained 5 bases not matched to a gene. The full variable domain, with the rest looked up from reference TRBV28 and TRBJ2-7, is DVKVTQSSRYLVKRTGEKVFLECVQDMDHENMFWYRQDPGLGLRLIYFSYDVKMKEKGDIPEGYSVSREKKERFSLILESASTNQTSMYLCASSAPGQGSYEQYFGPGTRLTVT.

This chain's CDR3 is CASSVSVTDTQYF. The CDR3 DNA reads TGCGCCAGCAGCGTTAGCGTCACAGATACGCAGTATTTT. V and J are TRBV5-1 and TRBJ2-3; tentative D call: TRBD2 (5 bases). Germline CDR1 and CDR2: SGHRS and YFSETQ. Trimming pared 4 bases from V and 2 bases from J, leaving 8 bases between. This CDR3 spans 13 amino acids.

J is TRBJ1-5 and V is TRBV19; possible D gene TRBD1, 6 bases. CDR3 length equals 17 residues. V was cut by 2 bases and J by 2 bases, with 16 bases left in between. Looked up from germline, CDR1 is LNHDA and CDR2 is SQIVND (reference sequence). The CDR3 region is CASSIRGGQGRNQPQHF. The CDR3 region has the DNA TGTGCCAGTAGTATAAGGGGGGGCCAGGGCCGCAATCAGCCCCAGCATTTT.

This chain joins TRBV7-2 and TRBJ2-7; perhaps D is TRBD1 or TRBD2 (5 bases each). Per the germline V gene, CDR1 is SGHTA and CDR2 is FQGNSA. V was shortened by 1 base and J by 6 bases, with 13 bases between the two germline ends. This CDR3 spans 14 amino acids. The DNA of the CDR3 is TGTGCCAGCAGCTTAGAGCCAGGGCGGGCCGAGCAGTACTTC. Amino acid sequence: CASSLEPGRAEQYF.

This clone was observed once. V usage is TRBV9 and J usage is TRBJ2-1; TRBD2 is a possible D gene (6 bases). The CDR3 contains 15 residues. The germline V gene has CDR1 SGDLS and CDR2 YYNGEE. The V gene lost 2 bases and the J gene lost 5 bases, with 14 bases spanning the gap. CDR3 residues: CASSVGGSGNNEQFF. CDR3 nucleotide sequence: TGTGCCAGCAGCGTTGGGGGGTCCGGGAACAATGAGCAGTTCTTC.

The genes are TRBV27 and TRBJ1-3; D call uncertain. Trimming removed 2 bases from V and 3 bases from J, with 8 bases in between. Germline V gene data show CDR1 as MNHEY and CDR2 as SMNVEV (reference sequence). The CDR3 loop spans 14 amino acids. CDR3 bases: TGTGCCAGCAGTTTAGGAGGAGTTGGAAACACCATATATTTT. As protein: CASSLGGVGNTIYF.

This clone was found once. The chain uses TRBV12-3 or TRBV12-4 and TRBJ1-2; D ambiguous. V dropped 1 base and J dropped 2 bases, with 5 bases sitting between them. This CDR3 has 13 amino acids. The CDR3 DNA is TGTGCCAGCAGTTTAGTCAGGAACTATGGCTACACCTTC. Translation gives CASSLVRNYGYTF.

The chain couples TRBV3-1 (or the pseudogene TRBV3-2) to TRBJ1-2; TRBD1 aligns across 8 bases. The ends lost 3 bases at V and 6 bases at J; junction bases unmatched: 3. The germline gives CDR1 LGHDT, CDR2 YNNKEL (reference sequence). CDR3 length: 13 amino acids. The DNA of the CDR3 is TGTGCCAGCAGCCACCTGACAGGGGATGGCTACACCTTC. It codes for CASSHLTGDGYTF.

This chain joins TRBV27 and TRBJ1-5; D perhaps matches TRBD1 (5 bases). The CDR3 runs 14 residues. CDR1 is MNHEY, CDR2 SMNVEV, per germline (reference sequence). Trimming took 5 bases from V and 5 from J, leaving 13 bases between them. As DNA, the CDR3 is TGTGCCAGCAGTCGGGTCAGGGCGGATCAGCCCCAGCATTTT. Translation: CASSRVRADQPQHF.